Below are 11 T cell receptor beta chains sequenced from a single sample in a study of post-analysis software for immune sequencing data. The antigens of these receptors remain unknown. Findings of the study overall: Among roughly five TRBV segments more frequent in patients than controls were TRBV5-6, TRBV5-1 and TRBV20-1.

The library was made from cDNA and included unique molecular identifiers. TCRdb re-derived calls from the PCR reads in MiXCR, one entry per CDR3 protein. The sample yields around 250,000 distinct CDR3 sequences, less than 40% seen once. The sample comprised blood. The origin of the receptors is a girl aged 5 to 17 with multiple sclerosis.

A remark on this clonotype: Since a much larger clone is just one base distant, this may be a read error. The chain recombines TRBV20-1 with TRBJ2-5; the D is unclear. Trimming removed 3 bases from V and 11 bases from J, with 10 bases in between. This CDR3 region has 10 residues. CDR1 is DFQATT, CDR2 SNEGSKA, per germline (reference sequence). CDR3 DNA sequence: TGCAGTGCTAGTAGCAATGAGCAGTACTTC. Amino acids: CSASSNEQYF.

This CDR3 reads CASAEGWGTEAFF. The CDR3 DNA sequence: TGTGCCAGCGCCGAGGGGTGGGGGACTGAAGCTTTCTTT. The chain combines TRBV5-5 with TRBJ1-1, with a weak D call TRBD1 (5 bases). Trimming removed 7 bases at V and 5 bases at J, with 15 bases between. Germline CDR1 is SGHKS and CDR2 is YYEKEE (reference sequence). The CDR3 is 13 amino acids.

This clonotype was counted once. This rearrangement joins TRBV3-1 to TRBJ2-4; TRBD2 agrees at 8 bases. This CDR3 region has 15 residues. V lost 4 bases and J lost 7; bases outside the gene matches: 9. Germline CDR1 is LGHDT and CDR2 is YNNKEL (reference sequence). Here the CDR3 reads CASSPGGGQGNIQYF. In DNA, the CDR3 is TGTGCCAGCAGCCCAGGCGGGGGGCAGGGGAACATTCAGTACTTC.

Regarding this clonotype: This may be a read error, as it is one base from a much larger clone. The chain has TRBV3-1 and TRBJ2-4; 8 nucleotides agree with TRBD1. The J call may be incorrect, as the DNA end agrees better with TRBJ2-5. Germline values: CDR1 LGHDT, CDR2 YNNKEL (reference sequence). The CDR3 has 17 residues. The CDR3 nucleotides are TGTGCCAGCAGCCGAGATCGGGACAGGCCTGGAGGGGGGACCCAGTACTTC. Translated: CASSRDRDRPGGGTQYF.

This clonotype has more than one count but fewer than ten. The V gene is TRBV4-1, the J gene TRBJ1-5; D is unclear. Germline V gives CDR1 MGHRA, CDR2 YSYEKL. V was pared by 1 base and J by 5 bases, with 18 bases between. CDR3 length: 17 amino acids. CDR3 protein: CASSQVRARGRDQPQHF. The CDR3 DNA reads as TGCGCCAGCAGCCAAGTTCGAGCGCGGGGTCGAGATCAGCCCCAGCATTTT.

In the case of this clonotype: A junction boundary mismatches the germline segment, possibly from a read error. J is TRBJ2-6 and V is TRBV5-1, with D possibly called TRBD1 or TRBD2 (6 bases each). Germline V gene data show CDR1 as SGHRS and CDR2 as YFSETQ. This CDR3 has 17 residues. This CDR3 reads CASSYRDTRSGANVRTF. The CDR3 DNA reads as TGCGCCAGCAGCTACCGGGACACCCGGTCGGGGGCCAACGTCCGGACTTTC.

This clonotype has a count of ten or more. The chain recombines TRBV20-1 with TRBJ2-3; D is undetermined. This CDR3 contains 13 residues. Trimming left V 5 bases short and J 4 bases short, with 13 bases between. CDR1 and CDR2 (germline): DFQATT, SNEGSKA (reference sequence). The CDR3 here is CSALDQEPDTQYF. CDR3 nucleotide sequence: TGCAGTGCTTTAGACCAAGAGCCAGATACGCAGTATTTT.

V gene TRBV6-6 combines with J gene TRBJ1-5, with 11 bases lining up with TRBD1. With V trimmed by 5 bases and J by 7 bases, 10 bases remained unmatched. Germline V CDR1 and CDR2: MNHNY, SVGAGI (reference sequence). This CDR3 contains 16 residues. The CDR3 nucleotides are TGTGCCAGCAGTCCTGGGACAGGGGGAATCACACAGCCCCAGCATTTT. Translation gives CASSPGTGGITQPQHF.

This clonotype came up many times. The rearrangement joins TRBV6-5 to TRBJ2-1; 11 bases align to TRBD2. Losses at the gene ends were 4 bases for V and 7 bases for J; bases not matched to a gene: 9. Germline V CDR1 and CDR2: MNHEY, SVGAGI. CDR3 length: 16 residues. The DNA of the CDR3 is TGTGCCAGCAGTTCCCATAGCGGGGGGGCGGGGAATGAGCAGTTCTTC. Its translation is CASSSHSGGAGNEQFF.

The chain is built from TRBV6-2 or TRBV6-3 and TRBJ2-3; D gene uncertain. The V end lost 7 bases, the J end lost 1 base, and 12 bases lay between the germline ends. Per germline, CDR1 MNHEY and CDR2 SVGEGT. The CDR3 sequence is 14 residues long. As DNA, the CDR3 is TGTGCCAGCATCACCAGCGTGGGCACAGATACGCAGTATTTT. Its protein product is CASITSVGTDTQYF.

This rearrangement joins TRBV5-6 to TRBJ1-3; D call uncertain. The V gene lost 3 bases and the J gene lost 1 base, with 11 bases spanning the gap. The CDR3 has 15 amino acids. Germline loops: CDR1 SGHDT, CDR2 YYEEEE. The CDR3 spells CASSSGRRSGNTIYF. In DNA form, the CDR3 reads TGTGCCAGCAGCTCGGGCCGTCGGTCTGGAAACACCATATATTTT.